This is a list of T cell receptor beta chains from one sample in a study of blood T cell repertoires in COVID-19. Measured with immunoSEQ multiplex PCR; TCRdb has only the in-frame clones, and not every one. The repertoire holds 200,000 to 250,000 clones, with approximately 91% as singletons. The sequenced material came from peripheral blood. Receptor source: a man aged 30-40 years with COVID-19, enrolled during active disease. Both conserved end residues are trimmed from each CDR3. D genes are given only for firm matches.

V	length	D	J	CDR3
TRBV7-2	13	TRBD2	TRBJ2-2	ASSLALRGTGELF
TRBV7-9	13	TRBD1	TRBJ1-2	ASSWSGTGTYGYT
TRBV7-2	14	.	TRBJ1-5	ASSPHGGPSNQPQH
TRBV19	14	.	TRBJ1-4	ASSTRGPGPNEKLF
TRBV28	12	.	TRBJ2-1	ASSLGLASDEQF
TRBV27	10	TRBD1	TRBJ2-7	ASKRQGDEQY
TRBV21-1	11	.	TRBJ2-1	ASSKEPAGEQF
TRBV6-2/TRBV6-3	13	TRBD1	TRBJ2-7	ASSYMGQASYEQY
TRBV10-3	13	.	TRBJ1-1	AISGTRGFWTEAF
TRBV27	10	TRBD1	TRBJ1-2	ASGDRDDGYT
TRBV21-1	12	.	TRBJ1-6	ASRNGQGGSPLH
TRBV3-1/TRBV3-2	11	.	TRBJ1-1	ASSHGTGFEAF
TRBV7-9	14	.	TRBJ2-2	ASSLRPGLGTGELF
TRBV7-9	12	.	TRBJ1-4	ASRETGTNEKLF
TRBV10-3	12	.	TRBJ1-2	AITNVTGVYGYT
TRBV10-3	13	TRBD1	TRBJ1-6	AISVGQVNNSPLH
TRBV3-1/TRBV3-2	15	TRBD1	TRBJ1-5	ASSPQGGVGGNQPQH
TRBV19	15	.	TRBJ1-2	ASSIPGKLQPLYGYT
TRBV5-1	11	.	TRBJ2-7	ASSLVVPGEQY
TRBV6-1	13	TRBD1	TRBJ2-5	ASSEALQGTGTQY
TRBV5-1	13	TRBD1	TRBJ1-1	ASSPRQGRNTEAF
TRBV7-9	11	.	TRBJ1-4	ASSSRVDEKLF
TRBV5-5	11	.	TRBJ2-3	ATNTRATDTQY
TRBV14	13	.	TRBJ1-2	ASSRRSNLREGYT
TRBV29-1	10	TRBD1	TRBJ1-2	SVEGQGAGYT
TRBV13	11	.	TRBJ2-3	ASSSPRTDTQY
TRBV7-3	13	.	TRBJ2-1	ASSQTQGTYNEQF
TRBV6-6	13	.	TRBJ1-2	ASSYSSGPLYGYT
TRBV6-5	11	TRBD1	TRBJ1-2	ASSYRTGGGYT
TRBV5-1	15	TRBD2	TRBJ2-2	ASSSHGLAEPPGELF
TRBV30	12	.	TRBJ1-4	AWSVFSGGEKLF
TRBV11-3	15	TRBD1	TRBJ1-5	ASTTEPGQGWSQPQH
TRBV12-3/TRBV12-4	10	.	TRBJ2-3	ASSWHTDTQY
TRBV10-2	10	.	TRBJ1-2	ASRDITEGYT
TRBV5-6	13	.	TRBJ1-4	ASSPRDGVNEKLF
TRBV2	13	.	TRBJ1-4	ASSGGGDVNEKLF
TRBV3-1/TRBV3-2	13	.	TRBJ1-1	ASSQRRAQNTEAF
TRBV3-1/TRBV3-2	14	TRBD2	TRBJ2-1	ASSPGLAGGVTEQF
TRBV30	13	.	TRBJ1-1	AWSVHPGLNTEAF
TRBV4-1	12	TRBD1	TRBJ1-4	ASSQGTGREKLF
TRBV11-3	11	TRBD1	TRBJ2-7	ASSSGQIYEQY
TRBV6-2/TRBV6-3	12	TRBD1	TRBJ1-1	ASSHRGRNTEAF
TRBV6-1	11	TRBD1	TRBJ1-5	ASSEWRQGPQH
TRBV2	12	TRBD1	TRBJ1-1	ASAGQGGDTEAF
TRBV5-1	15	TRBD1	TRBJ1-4	ASSPGQGGSANEKLF